This TCR beta chain was documented in a study of blood T cell repertoires in COVID-19. Study overall: COVID-19 samples collected from the United States, Italy and Spain covered acute and convalescent phases.

The CDR3 is 16 residues long. Trimming cost V 4 bases and J 4 bases, with 17 bases left between them. Looked up from germline, CDR1 is WNHNN and CDR2 is SYGVQD (reference sequence). The Seattle patients, enrolled during active infection, were followed longitudinally. In the original analysis: Nucleated cell number was recorded as an estimate derived from reference gene primer amplification. Clones were sequenced by immunoSEQ multiplex PCR, and TCRdb holds only the in-frame ones, with some missing. Clonal size and the V and J genes are those of that table, whereas D and trimming came from the DNA. The data show roughly 350,000 clones, 87% seen once.

Input material: peripheral blood. The genes are TRBV10-1 and TRBJ2-1; a weak D match, TRBD2 (6 bases). The sequence was collected from a woman under 40 with COVID-19, enrolled during active disease. The chain's CDR3 is CASSGSAGPKYNEQFF. CDR3 in DNA: TGCGCCAGCAGTGGATCGGCGGGGCCCAAATACAATGAGCAGTTCTTC.